The rows below give T cell receptor beta chains drawn from one sample of a study of a mutant IDH1 vaccine in newly diagnosed glioma. The assay was immunoSEQ multiplex PCR, and TCRdb's table has in-frame clones only and misses some. The data hold over 25,000 clones, with 70% to 90% observed a single time. Sequenced here: PBMCs, sampled from a glioma patient treated with radiotherapy, temozolomide or both. Receptors originate from a woman aged 40 to 50 with glioma. Each CDR3 is given with its conserved first and last residue. A D gene is named only where the DNA matches it firmly. Size tells how often a clone was seen (once, few, many) or the class of an expanded clone, and some rows leave it out.

>TRBJ2-2|NA|TRBV9|NA
CASSPGWSHTGELFF
TGTGCCAGCAGCCCAGGTTGGTCCCACACCGGGGAGCTGTTTTTT
>TRBJ2-2|NA|TRBV6-5|NA
CASSYSTAIRSKLFF
TGTGCCAGCAGTTACTCCACGGCCATCCGTAGTAAGCTGTTTTTT
>TRBJ1-2|NA|TRBV19|NA
CASSRTTNGYTF
TGTGCCAGTAGTAGGACAACCAATGGCTACACCTTC
>TRBJ1-2|NA|TRBV6-5|NA
CASSPPNRGSYTF
TGTGCCAGCAGTCCCCCAAACCGGGGGTCCTACACCTTC
>TRBJ2-5|NA|TRBV7-9|TRBD1
CASSQQRTGGVRETQYF
TGTGCCAGCAGCCAACAGCGGACAGGGGGCGTAAGGGAGACCCAGTACTTC
>TRBJ2-3|NA|TRBV30|NA
CAWSPGQGVTDTQYF
TGTGCCTGGAGTCCCGGGCAGGGTGTCACAGATACGCAGTATTTT
>TRBJ2-3|NA|TRBV18|TRBD2
CASSPPGLAVF
TGTGCCAGCTCACCTCCGGGACTAGCCGTTTTT
>TRBJ1-1|NA|TRBV29-1|NA
CSVAVDGNTEAFF
TGCAGCGTTGCGGTAGACGGCAACACTGAAGCTTTCTTT
>TRBJ2-7|NA|TRBV6-6|TRBD1
CASSLGQGYEQYF
TGTGCCAGCAGCCTCGGACAGGGCTACGAGCAGTACTTC
>TRBJ2-2|NA|TRBV6-1|NA
CASSAGLGGELFF
TGTGCCAGCAGCGCAGGTCTGGGCGGGGAGCTGTTTTTT
>TRBJ1-3|NA|TRBV19|NA
CASRDGGSGNTIYF
TGTGCCAGTCGTGATGGGGGCTCTGGAAACACCATATATTTT
>TRBJ1-2|NA|TRBV5-1|NA
CASSLGGPYGYTF
TGCGCCAGCAGCTTAGGAGGGCCTTATGGCTACACCTTC
>TRBJ1-3|NA|TRBV29-1|NA
CSARTNGNTIYF
TGCAGCGCTCGGACTAATGGAAACACCATATATTTT
>TRBJ2-7|NA|TRBV7-2|NA
CASSLRDVSSEQYF
TGTGCCAGCAGCTTACGGGACGTATCCTCCGAGCAGTACTTC
>TRBJ2-7|NA|TRBV2|TRBD2
CASRDTSGSYEQYF
TGTGCCAGCAGGGACACTAGCGGGAGCTACGAGCAGTACTTC
>TRBJ2-3|NA|TRBV13|NA
CASSFGKGGDTQYF
TGTGCCAGCAGCTTCGGCAAAGGAGGGGATACGCAGTATTTT
>TRBJ2-7|NA|TRBV7-9|TRBD1
CASSSHRGSYEQYF
TGTGCCAGCAGCTCCCACAGGGGGTCTTACGAGCAGTACTTC
>TRBJ1-2|NA|TRBV19|TRBD1
CASSPAWQGVLYGYTF
TGTGCCAGTAGTCCTGCGTGGCAGGGGGTCTTGTATGGCTACACCTTC
>TRBJ1-1|NA|TRBV7-8|NA
CASSPHSTEAFF
TGTGCCAGCAGCCCTCACAGCACTGAAGCTTTCTTT
>TRBJ1-1|NA|TRBV2|NA
CASSEGWGAGEAFF
TGTGCCAGCAGTGAGGGATGGGGGGCAGGTGAAGCTTTCTTT
>TRBJ2-1|NA|TRBV2|NA
CASSVRRRYNEQFF
TGTGCCAGCAGTGTGCGCCGCCGGTACAATGAGCAGTTCTTC
>TRBJ1-1|NA|TRBV19|NA
CASRFSHPEYLSEAFF
TGTGCCAGTAGATTTAGCCACCCCGAGTATCTCTCTGAAGCTTTCTTT
>TRBJ1-5|few|TRBV7-8|NA
CASMLQPGASNQPQHF
TGTGCCAGCATGCTGCAACCGGGGGCAAGCAATCAGCCCCAGCATTTT
>TRBJ1-2|NA|TRBV5-6|NA
CASSLWPGNAYGYTF
TGTGCCAGCAGCCTTTGGCCGGGAAACGCCTATGGCTACACCTTC
>TRBJ1-1|NA|TRBV28|NA
CASRWQVHTEAFF
TGTGCCAGCCGGTGGCAGGTTCACACTGAAGCTTTCTTT
>TRBJ2-1|NA|TRBV18|NA
CASSPIRTDFNEQFF
TGTGCCAGCTCACCGATCCGGACCGACTTCAATGAGCAGTTCTTC
>TRBJ2-1|NA|TRBV13|NA
CASSLELVPYNEQFF
TGTGCCAGCAGCTTAGAACTAGTTCCCTACAATGAGCAGTTCTTC
>TRBJ1-1|few|TRBV2|NA
CASSERGQEDTEAFF
TGTGCCAGCAGTGAAAGGGGTCAGGAAGACACTGAAGCTTTCTTT